The T cell receptor beta chain described here comes from a study of cytomegalovirus exposure and HLA in healthy donors. Findings and limits, study-wide: In an earlier analysis, about 87% or about 30%: the productive usage of most TCR beta V segments. Analysis performed later found roughly 17,000 TCR beta sequences associated with HLA alleles at 0.05 false discovery rate.

On this clone: Its target is unknown.

Germline V gene data show CDR1 as MNHNS and CDR2 as SASEGT. The CDR3 is 14 residues long. V was trimmed by 3 bases and J by 8 bases, leaving 13 bases between them. PCR amplification relied on 60 Vbeta primers (plus 13 Jbeta primers). TCRdb's copy holds only in-frame clones and misses some; the assay was immunoSEQ multiplex PCR. The table includes about 130,000 clones, roughly 80% detected once. The chain links TRBV6-1 to TRBJ1-4; D not resolved. The receptor was derived from a woman aged 35 to 49 in good health and CMV-seropositive. The specimen sequenced was PBMCs. The CDR3 region has the DNA TGTGCCAGCAGTGACTGGGGTAGAGGGGAAAAACTGTTTTTT. Its protein is CASSDWGRGEKLFF.